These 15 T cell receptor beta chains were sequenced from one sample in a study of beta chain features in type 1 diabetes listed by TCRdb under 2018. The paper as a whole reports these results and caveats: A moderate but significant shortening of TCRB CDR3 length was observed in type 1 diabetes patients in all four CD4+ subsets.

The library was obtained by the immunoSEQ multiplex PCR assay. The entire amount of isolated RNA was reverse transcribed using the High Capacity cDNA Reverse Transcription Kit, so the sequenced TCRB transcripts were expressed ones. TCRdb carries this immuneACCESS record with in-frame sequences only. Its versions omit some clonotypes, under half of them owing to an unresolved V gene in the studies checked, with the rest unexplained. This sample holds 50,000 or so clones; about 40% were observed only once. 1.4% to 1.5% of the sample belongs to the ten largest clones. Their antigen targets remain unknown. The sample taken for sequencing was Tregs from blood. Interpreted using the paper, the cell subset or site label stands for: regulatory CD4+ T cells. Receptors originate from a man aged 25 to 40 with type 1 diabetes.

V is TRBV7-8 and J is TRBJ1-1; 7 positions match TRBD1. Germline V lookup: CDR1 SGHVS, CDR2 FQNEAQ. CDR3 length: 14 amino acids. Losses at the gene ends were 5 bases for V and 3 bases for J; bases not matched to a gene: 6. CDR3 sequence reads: CASSRDRDDTEAFF. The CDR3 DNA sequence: TGTGCCAGCAGCCGAGACAGGGATGACACTGAAGCTTTCTTT. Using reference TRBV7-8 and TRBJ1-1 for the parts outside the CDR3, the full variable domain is GAGVSQSPRYKVAKRGQDVALRCDPISGHVSLFWYQQALGQGPEFLTYFQNEAQLDKSGLPSDRFFAERPEGSVSTLKIQRTQQEDSAVYLCASSRDRDDTEAFFGQGTRLTVV.

The DNA of the CDR3 is TGTGCCAGCAGCTTGTCCCAGGGCCAAGAGACCCAGTACTTC. The encoded protein is CASSLSQGQETQYF. The V and J genes are TRBV5-4 and TRBJ2-5; possible D gene TRBD1, 5 bases. Trimming cost V 1 base and J 1 base, with 8 bases left between them. Germline V gene lookup returns CDR1 SGHNT and CDR2 YYREEE (reference sequence). The CDR3 totals 14 residues.

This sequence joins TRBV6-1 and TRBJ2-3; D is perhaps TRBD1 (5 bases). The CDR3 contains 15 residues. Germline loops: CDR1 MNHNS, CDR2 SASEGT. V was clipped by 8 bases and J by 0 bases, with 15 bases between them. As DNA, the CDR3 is TGTGCCAGCGCCGACCAGGGAACTAGCACAGATACGCAGTATTTT. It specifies CASADQGTSTDTQYF.

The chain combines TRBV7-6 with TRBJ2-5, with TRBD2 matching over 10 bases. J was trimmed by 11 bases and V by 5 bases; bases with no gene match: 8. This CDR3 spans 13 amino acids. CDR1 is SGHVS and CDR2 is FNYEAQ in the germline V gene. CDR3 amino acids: CASSLSTSGQQYF. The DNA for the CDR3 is TGTGCCAGCAGCCTCTCGACTAGCGGGCAGCAGTACTTC.

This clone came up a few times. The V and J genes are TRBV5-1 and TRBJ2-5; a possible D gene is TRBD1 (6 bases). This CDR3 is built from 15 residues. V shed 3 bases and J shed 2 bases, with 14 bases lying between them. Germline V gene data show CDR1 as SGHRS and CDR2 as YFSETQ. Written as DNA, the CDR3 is TGCGCCAGCAGCTCACAGACAGGACCGCAAGAGACCCAGTACTTC. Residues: CASSSQTGPQETQYF.

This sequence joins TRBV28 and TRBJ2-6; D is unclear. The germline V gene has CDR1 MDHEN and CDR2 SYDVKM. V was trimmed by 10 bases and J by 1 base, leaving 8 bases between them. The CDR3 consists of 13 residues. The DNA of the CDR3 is TGTGCCACCGAGATTTCTGGGGCCAACGTCCTGACTTTC. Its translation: CATEISGANVLTF.

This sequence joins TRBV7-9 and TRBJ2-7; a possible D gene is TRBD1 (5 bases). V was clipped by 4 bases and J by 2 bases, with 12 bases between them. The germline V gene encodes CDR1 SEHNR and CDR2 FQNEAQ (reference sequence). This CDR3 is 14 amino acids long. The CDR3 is CASSSRQGTYEQYF. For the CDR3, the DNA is TGTGCCAGCAGCTCCCGTCAGGGAACCTACGAGCAGTACTTC.

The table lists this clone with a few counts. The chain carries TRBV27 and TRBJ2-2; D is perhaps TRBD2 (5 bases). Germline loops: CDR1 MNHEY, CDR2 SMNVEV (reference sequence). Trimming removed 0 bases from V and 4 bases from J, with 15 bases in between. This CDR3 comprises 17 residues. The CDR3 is CASSLSLAGGVTGELFF. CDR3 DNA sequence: TGTGCCAGCAGTTTATCCCTCGCGGGTGGAGTCACCGGGGAGCTGTTTTTT.

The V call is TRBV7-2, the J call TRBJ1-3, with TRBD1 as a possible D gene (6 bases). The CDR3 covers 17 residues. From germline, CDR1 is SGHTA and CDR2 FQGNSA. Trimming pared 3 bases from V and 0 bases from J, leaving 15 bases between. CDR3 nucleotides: TGTGCCAGCAGCTTCGGGGGGGGCCTCATCTCTGGAAACACCATATATTTT. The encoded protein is CASSFGGGLISGNTIYF.

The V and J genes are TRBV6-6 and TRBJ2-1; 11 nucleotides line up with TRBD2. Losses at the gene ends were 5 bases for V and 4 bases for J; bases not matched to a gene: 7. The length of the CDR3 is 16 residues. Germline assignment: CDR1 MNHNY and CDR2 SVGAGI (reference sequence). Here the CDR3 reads CASSPGGTSGYNEQFF. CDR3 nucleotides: TGTGCCAGCAGTCCCGGGGGGACTAGCGGATACAATGAGCAGTTCTTC.

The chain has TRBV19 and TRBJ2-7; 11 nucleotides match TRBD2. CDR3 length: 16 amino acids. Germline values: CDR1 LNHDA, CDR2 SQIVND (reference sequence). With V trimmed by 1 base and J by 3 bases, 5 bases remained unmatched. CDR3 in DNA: TGTGCCAGTAGTATAGGGGGGACTAGCGGCTTCTACGAGCAGTACTTC. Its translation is CASSIGGTSGFYEQYF.

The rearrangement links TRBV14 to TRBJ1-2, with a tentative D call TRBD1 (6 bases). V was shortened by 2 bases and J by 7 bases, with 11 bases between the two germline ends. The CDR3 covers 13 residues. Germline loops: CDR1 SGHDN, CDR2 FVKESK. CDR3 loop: CASSQYQGSGYTF. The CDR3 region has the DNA TGTGCCAGCAGCCAATACCAGGGGTCTGGCTACACCTTC.

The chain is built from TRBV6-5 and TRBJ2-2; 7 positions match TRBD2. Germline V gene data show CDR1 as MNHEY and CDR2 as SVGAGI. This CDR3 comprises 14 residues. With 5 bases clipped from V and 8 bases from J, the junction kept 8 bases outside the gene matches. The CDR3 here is CASSPGGFWGELFF. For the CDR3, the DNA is TGTGCCAGCAGTCCCGGGGGGTTTTGGGGGGAGCTGTTTTTT.

The CDR3 bases are TGTGCCAGCAGTTACCAGTCTAGCAAGTTCTTC. Residues: CASSYQSSKFF. V gene TRBV6-5 combines with J gene TRBJ2-1, with D possibly TRBD2 on 5 matching bases. The CDR3 runs to 11 residues. The ends were cut back, 2 bases at V and 14 bases at J, with 10 bases in the middle. The germline V gene has CDR1 MNHEY and CDR2 SVGAGI.

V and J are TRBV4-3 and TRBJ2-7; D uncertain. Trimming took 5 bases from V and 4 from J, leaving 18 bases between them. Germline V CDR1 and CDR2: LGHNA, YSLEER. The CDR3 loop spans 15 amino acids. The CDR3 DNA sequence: TGCGCCAGCAGCGAGGAGTCTTTTATGTGGTACGAGCAGTACTTC. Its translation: CASSEESFMWYEQYF.